Listed below are T cell receptor beta chains from one sample, sequenced in a study of HIV-infected patients and healthy controls. TCRdb reprocessed the 5' RACE reads via MiXCR and lists one record per CDR3 protein. The sample includes roughly 17,000 distinct CDR3 sequences, about 5% of them seen just once. The sample comprised blood. The receptor set was obtained from an adult in good health. The CDR3 runs from the conserved cysteine through the conserved F or W. A D gene is named only where the DNA matches it firmly. Expanded clones are given a class, and other clones once, few, many or no size at all.

D	V	length	size	J	DNA	CDR3
.	TRBV19	14	many	TRBJ1-1	TGTGCCAGTAGTATCCACCGCGGGGACACTGAAGCTTTCTTT	CASSIHRGDTEAFF
.	TRBV5-1	14	many	TRBJ2-1	TGCGCCAGCAGCGTGGACAGAGCTTACAATGAGCAGTTCTTC	CASSVDRAYNEQFF
.	TRBV5-1	12	medium-sized	TRBJ2-5	TGCGCCAGCAGCATGCGGAGAGAGACCCAGTACTTC	CASSMRRETQYF
.	TRBV6-5	15	many	TRBJ1-1	TGTGCCAGCAGTGCGAGCGAGGGGATGAACACTGAAGCTTTCTTT	CASSASEGMNTEAFF
.	TRBV19	11	many	TRBJ2-1	TGTGCCAGTAGTACTATTAATGAGCAGTTCTTC	CASSTINEQFF
.	TRBV5-6	15	many	TRBJ1-5	TGTGCCAGCAGGACATGGGGGATTAGCAATCAGCCCCAGCATTTT	CASRTWGISNQPQHF
TRBD1	TRBV7-2	16	medium-sized	TRBJ1-1	TGTGCCAGCAGCCCTAGGGGGACAGGGGGATCCACTGAAGCTTTCTTT	CASSPRGTGGSTEAFF
TRBD1	TRBV18	16	many	TRBJ1-4	TGTGCCAGCTCACTGGGACAGGCTGCAACTAATGAAAAACTGTTTTTT	CASSLGQAATNEKLFF
.	TRBV12-3/TRBV12-4	15	many	TRBJ1-2	TGTGCCAGCAGTTTATCGGACAGCCCTAACTATGGCTACACCTTC	CASSLSDSPNYGYTF
.	TRBV3-1	17	many	TRBJ2-2	TGTGCCAGCAGCCTATATCAGGGGACTGCGAACACCGGGGAGCTGTTTTTT	CASSLYQGTANTGELFF
.	TRBV12-3/TRBV12-4	15	few	TRBJ2-1	TGTGCCAGCAGCCAGAATGTCATAACCTACAATGAGCAGTTCTTC	CASSQNVITYNEQFF
TRBD2	TRBV10-3	14	medium-sized	TRBJ2-3	TGTGCCATACTTAGCGGGATCAACACAGATACGCAGTATTTT	CAILSGINTDTQYF
.	TRBV14	14	many	TRBJ2-5	TGTGCCAGCAGCCAGGGAGTGGAAGGTTTGACCCAGTACTTC	CASSQGVEGLTQYF
.	TRBV5-5	16	many	TRBJ2-5	TGTGCCAGCAGCCTCCGGACTGGGGGGTACCAAGAGACCCAGTACTTC	CASSLRTGGYQETQYF
.	TRBV6-1	14	few	TRBJ2-3	TGTGCCAGCAGTGGATTTCAACGCACGGATACGCAGTATTTT	CASSGFQRTDTQYF
.	TRBV7-9	14	many	TRBJ1-2	TGTGCCATTTCGGCCCAAGTGGGGAACTATGGCTACACCTTC	CAISAQVGNYGYTF
TRBD1	TRBV9	13	many	TRBJ2-3	TGTGCCAGCAGCGGTGACAGGGGCCGTACGCAGTATTTT	CASSGDRGRTQYF
.	TRBV20-1	15	medium-sized	TRBJ2-3	TGCAGTGCCCCGAAAGTCGGGGATTTCACAGATACGCAGTATTTT	CSAPKVGDFTDTQYF
TRBD1	TRBV7-3	18	many	TRBJ2-5	TGTGCCAGCAGCCCGAATACACTGGGACAGCTCGGCCGGGAGACCCAGTACTTC	CASSPNTLGQLGRETQYF
.	TRBV7-9	13	few	TRBJ2-5	TGTGCCAGCAGCTTAAATAACAAAGAGACCCAGTACTTC	CASSLNNKETQYF
.	TRBV6-2/TRBV6-3	14	medium-sized	TRBJ1-5	TGTGCCAGCAGTTCATTAGCGATCCATCAGCCCCAGCATTTT	CASSSLAIHQPQHF
TRBD2	TRBV20-1	16	many	TRBJ2-1	TGCAGTGCTAGAGCTAGCGGGGGGACGGTCATCAATGAGCAGTTCTTC	CSARASGGTVINEQFF
.	TRBV9	15	medium-sized	TRBJ2-2	TGTGCCAGCAGCGTAACCAGTACGAACACCGGGGAGCTGTTTTTT	CASSVTSTNTGELFF
.	TRBV12-3/TRBV12-4	14	few	TRBJ1-1	TGTGCCAGCAGTTCCCTCCCGGGTCCCACTGAAGCTTTCTTT	CASSSLPGPTEAFF
TRBD2	TRBV6-6	14	many	TRBJ2-3	TGTGCCAGCAGTTATGCGGGGGGCACAGATACGCAGTATTTT	CASSYAGGTDTQYF
.	TRBV20-1	14	medium-sized	TRBJ2-4	TGCAGTGCTACCGCTCAACTAGCCAAAAACATTCAGTACTTC	CSATAQLAKNIQYF
.	TRBV6-5	12	medium-sized	TRBJ1-6	TGTGCCAGCAGTTTCCTTGATTCACCCCTCCACTTT	CASSFLDSPLHF
.	TRBV3-1	13	many	TRBJ2-1	TGTGCCAGCAGCCAAGATCTTCCTAGCTGGCAGTTCTTC	CASSQDLPSWQFF
TRBD2	TRBV6-4	16	medium-sized	TRBJ2-5	TGTGCCAGCAGTCGACTAGCGGGGGCCAGGGTGGAGACCCAGTACTTC	CASSRLAGARVETQYF
.	TRBV12-5	12	medium-sized	TRBJ2-7	TGTGCTAGGAGGGACGAGGGGTACGAGCAGTACTTC	CARRDEGYEQYF
.	TRBV20-1	14	.	TRBJ2-1	TGCAGTGCTAGGACCGAAAATCATTACAATGAGCAGTTCTTC	CSARTENHYNEQFF
.	TRBV15	15	medium-sized	TRBJ1-6	TGTGCCACCAGCAGAGACCAGCAGGGGAATTCACCCCTCCACTTT	CATSRDQQGNSPLHF
.	TRBV20-1	14	medium-sized	TRBJ1-5	TGCAGTGCTAGTCGCGGGAATAGCAATCAGCCCCAGCATTTT	CSASRGNSNQPQHF
.	TRBV14	14	.	TRBJ2-6	TGTGCCAGCAGCCGGTTCGCTGGGGCCAACGTCCTGACTTTC	CASSRFAGANVLTF
TRBD1	TRBV19	17	many	TRBJ1-5	TGTGCCAGTACCGAGGGGACAGGGACCGCTAGCAATCAGCCCCAGCATTTT	CASTEGTGTASNQPQHF
.	TRBV9	14	many	TRBJ1-5	TGTGCCAGCAGCGTAGCGCCCGAGAATCAGCCCCAGCATTTT	CASSVAPENQPQHF
TRBD1	TRBV6-1	16	few	TRBJ1-1	TGTGCCAGCAGTAGCAGGACAGGGGCCCTACATGATGAAGCTTTCTTT	CASSSRTGALHDEAFF
.	TRBV4-2	15	medium-sized	TRBJ2-3	TGTGCCAGCAGCCAAAGTAGGGGGGAAGCAGATACGCAGTATTTT	CASSQSRGEADTQYF
.	TRBV5-4	13	many	TRBJ2-7	TGTGCCAGCAGCGTGGGGCACTCCTACGAGCAGTACTTC	CASSVGHSYEQYF
.	TRBV7-8	15	medium-sized	TRBJ2-3	TGTGCCAGCAGTCTCCGAGACGGGGGCACAGATACGCAGTATTTT	CASSLRDGGTDTQYF
.	TRBV7-9	15	.	TRBJ2-3	TGTGCCAGCAGGTTGGGTTACCGGACTACAGATACGCAGTATTTT	CASRLGYRTTDTQYF
.	TRBV6-1	15	many	TRBJ2-1	TGTGCCAGCAAGGTTACGGGAGCTTCCTACAATGAGCAGTTCTTC	CASKVTGASYNEQFF
TRBD2	TRBV7-9	18	.	TRBJ2-1	TGTGCCAGCAGCTCCCTTAGCGGGGGACACCCCTCCTACAATGAGCAGTTCTTC	CASSSLSGGHPSYNEQFF
TRBD2	TRBV7-2	16	few	TRBJ2-5	TGTGCCAGCAGCTTATGGACTAGCGGGGGGCGGGAGACCCAGTACTTC	CASSLWTSGGRETQYF
.	TRBV2	12	many	TRBJ2-3	TGTGCCAGCAGAAGGGCCTCGGATACGCAGTATTTT	CASRRASDTQYF
.	TRBV20-1	15	many	TRBJ2-7	TGCAGTGCTGAGGCTCTTCAGACTACCATTTACGAGCAGTACTTC	CSAEALQTTIYEQYF
.	TRBV10-3	13	many	TRBJ2-3	TGTGCCAACGCCGGGGGAGGTACAGATACGCAGTATTTT	CANAGGGTDTQYF
.	TRBV9	15	many	TRBJ1-5	TGTGCCAGCAGCTCAGGGCGGTCAGTCAATCAGCCCCAGCATTTT	CASSSGRSVNQPQHF
.	TRBV19	13	many	TRBJ1-1	TGTGCCAGTAGTATCGGCAAGAACACTGAAGCTTTCTTT	CASSIGKNTEAFF
.	TRBV4-3	15	.	TRBJ1-4	TGCGCCAGCAGCCAAGGACGGACGCGGGATGAAAAACTGTTTTTT	CASSQGRTRDEKLFF
.	TRBV4-1	13	many	TRBJ2-7	TGCGCCAGCAGCCAAGAAACATCCTACGAGCAGTACTTC	CASSQETSYEQYF
TRBD2	TRBV7-3	14	few	TRBJ2-5	TGTGCCAGCAGCCCCTCGGCGGGGGGGGAGACCCAGTACTTC	CASSPSAGGETQYF
.	TRBV29-1	13	many	TRBJ2-4	TGCAGCGTTGGGGCGATTGAGGCAAACATTCAGTACTTC	CSVGAIEANIQYF
.	TRBV18	13	many	TRBJ2-7	TGTGCCAGCTCACCGCCCGGGACACCCGAGCAGTACTTC	CASSPPGTPEQYF